Described below is a single T cell receptor beta chain sequence and its context. Its specificity is not known. The data were taken from a study of Ad26.COV2.S vaccination and SARS-CoV-2 variants. Overall study findings and caveats: Total T cell responses, in the TCR breadth and depth analyses, may have been underestimated.

This CDR3 has 16 amino acids. V was shortened by 0 bases and J by 5 bases, with 13 bases between the two germline ends. Germline CDR1 MNHEY, CDR2 SVGAGI. TCRdb keeps only in-frame clones here, not all; method: immunoSEQ multiplex PCR. Found here are about 680,000 clones, roughly 90% of them singletons; the top ten hold approximately 1.5%. Treatment reported: roughly 20 received Ad26.COV2.S at low or high dose, single or two shots; about 5 received placebo; per-sample allocation not given. Vaccine and placebo recipients were sampled on day 63 after the first injection. The sample came from a Boston adult aged 18-55 years.

The chain carries TRBV6-5 and TRBJ2-2; no clear D. The source of this sequence is a person between 18 and 65 years old who received the Ad26.COV2.S COVID-19 vaccine or a placebo. The sequencing used peripheral blood, collected in a trial of Ad26.COV2.S vaccine versus placebo. CDR3 sequence: CASSYSPFGPTGELFF. The CDR3 nucleotides read TGTGCCAGCAGTTACTCCCCGTTTGGGCCTACCGGGGAGCTGTTTTTT.